Shown below are 17 T cell receptor beta chains from a single sample sequenced in a study of post-analysis software for immune sequencing data. General study findings and limits: Compared with controls, patients had more of roughly five TRBV segments, including TRBV5-6, TRBV5-1 and TRBV20-1.

Antigens of these TCRs are unknown. Presence of unique molecular identifiers characterized the TCR beta cDNA libraries. MiXCR, run by TCRdb on the PCR reads, gives a single entry per CDR3 protein. The sample carries roughly 650,000 distinct CDR3 sequences, 55% to 70% recorded once. The sequencing input was blood. The receptors were gathered from a girl aged 2-9 years with multiple sclerosis.

This clonotype was detected only a few times. The CDR3 region is CASTTGQAPTDTQYF. The CDR3 coding sequence is TGCGCCAGCACCACAGGACAGGCCCCCACAGATACGCAGTATTTT. J is TRBJ2-3 and V is TRBV5-1, with 7 positions matching TRBD1. Germline V lookup: CDR1 SGHRS, CDR2 YFSETQ. The ends lost 6 bases at V and 2 bases at J; junction bases unmatched: 9. The CDR3 totals 15 residues. Complete variable domain (other parts from reference TRBV5-1 and TRBJ2-3): KAGVTQTPRYLIKTRGQQVTLSCSPISGHRSVSWYQQTPGQGLQFLFEYFSETQRNKGNFPGRFSGRQFSNSRSEMNVSTLELGDSALYLCASTTGQAPTDTQYFGPGTRLTVL.

This chain connects TRBV12-3 or TRBV12-4 to TRBJ1-2; D call uncertain. Trimming shortened V by 7 bases and J by 8 bases, and 14 bases separated the two germline ends. The CDR3 is 12 residues long. The CDR3 bases are TGTGCCAGCACCCCGGGTTTGCAAGGCTACACCTTC. Encoded protein: CASTPGLQGYTF.

The V call is TRBV7-3, the J call TRBJ2-1, with 11 positions matching TRBD2. This CDR3 has 16 amino acids. The germline CDR1 and CDR2 sequences are SGHTA and FQGTGA. Losses at the gene ends were 5 bases for V and 3 bases for J; bases not matched to a gene: 6. CDR3 bases: TGTGCCAGCAGCCCCCCGGGACTAGCGGACTACAATGAGCAGTTCTTC. Translation: CASSPPGLADYNEQFF.

The V and J genes are TRBV7-2 and TRBJ1-5; 11 bases line up with TRBD1. The CDR3 is made up of 15 amino acids. The germline gives CDR1 SGHTA, CDR2 FQGNSA. Trimming took 4 bases from V and 6 from J; bases not matched to a gene: 5. In DNA, the CDR3 is TGTGCCAGCAGCTCCGGACAGGGGGCAAGTCAGCCCCAGCATTTT. Amino acids: CASSSGQGASQPQHF.

J is TRBJ2-1 and V is TRBV20-1, with TRBD2 matching 8 bases. Germline CDR1 DFQATT, CDR2 SNEGSKA (reference sequence). Trimming removed 5 bases from V and 3 bases from J; junction bases left unmatched: 12. The CDR3 spans 16 residues. CDR3 amino acids: CSAVQTERESYNEQFF. The CDR3 DNA reads as TGCAGTGCTGTACAAACGGAGCGGGAGAGCTACAATGAGCAGTTCTTC.

The chain is built from TRBV27 and TRBJ2-3; TRBD1 aligns across 7 bases. Germline CDR1 is MNHEY and CDR2 is SMNVEV (reference sequence). The junction had 6 bases not matched to a gene; V was cut back by 6 bases and J by 3 bases. There are 14 residues in the CDR3. CDR3 nucleotides: TGTGCCAGCAGGAGAGGGGGCACGACAGATACGCAGTATTTT. This translates into CASRRGGTTDTQYF.

This clonotype was observed a few times. The rearrangement joins TRBV24-1 to TRBJ2-1, with 9 bases aligning to TRBD1. Trimming cost V 4 bases and J 8 bases; bases outside gene matches: 11. The CDR3 covers 16 residues. Germline V gives CDR1 KGHDR, CDR2 SFDVKD. The CDR3, as DNA: TGTGCCACCAGTGAACCTACCGGGACAGGGAGCGATGAGCAGTTCTTC. This translates into CATSEPTGTGSDEQFF.

The rearrangement links TRBV2 to TRBJ2-5; perhaps TRBD2 as D (7 bases). Germline CDR1 reads SNHLY; CDR2 reads FYNNEI. Trimming removed 5 bases at V and 1 base at J, with 11 bases between. The CDR3 is 14 amino acids. The DNA of the CDR3 is TGTGCCAGCAGTAGCGGGACACCCCAAGAGACCCAGTACTTC. It encodes CASSSGTPQETQYF.

V and J are TRBV20-1 and TRBJ2-7, with 7 nucleotides matching TRBD1. V lost 1 base and J lost 4; bases outside the gene matches: 10. The CDR3 extends over 15 amino acids. Germline CDR1 is DFQATT and CDR2 is SNEGSKA (reference sequence). This CDR3 reads CSARVSRGPPYEQYF. CDR3 in DNA: TGCAGTGCTAGAGTGTCTAGGGGGCCCCCATACGAGCAGTACTTC.

The V gene is TRBV4-3, the J gene TRBJ1-5; D gene unclear. Germline CDR1 reads LGHNA; CDR2 reads YSLEER. The CDR3 spans 14 residues. V lost 0 bases, J lost 5 bases, and 8 bases lay in between. CDR3 coding DNA: TGCGCCAGCAGCCAAGAGGGCGGGTATCAGCCCCAGCATTTT. It specifies CASSQEGGYQPQHF.

On this clonotype: One junction end disagrees with the germline gene, perhaps due to a read error. This chain links TRBV6-2 or TRBV6-3 with TRBJ1-2; possibly TRBD1 for D (5 bases). Germline V gene data show CDR1 as MNHEY and CDR2 as SVGEGT. The CDR3 has 14 amino acids. The CDR3 sequence is CASSYQGAAHGYNF. CDR3 nucleotide sequence: TGTGCCAGCAGTTACCAAGGGGCAGCCCATGGCTACAACTTC.

This chain uses TRBV29-1 with TRBJ2-7; 7 bases match TRBD2. Trimming took 7 bases from V and 2 from J; bases not matched to a gene: 2. Germline V gives CDR1 SQVTM, CDR2 ANQGSEA. This CDR3 has 11 residues. For the CDR3, the DNA is TGCAGCGCCGGGAGGCCCTACGAGCAGTACTTC. It encodes CSAGRPYEQYF.

The rearrangement joins TRBV28 to TRBJ2-7; D not certain. The germline gives CDR1 MDHEN, CDR2 SYDVKM. The CDR3 is 15 amino acids. Trimming stripped 6 bases from V and 0 bases from J, with 15 bases between. The CDR3 loop is CASRPQSLSSYEQYF. As DNA, the CDR3 is TGTGCCAGCAGACCCCAGTCACTGAGCTCCTACGAGCAGTACTTC. The full variable domain, rest sourced from reference TRBV28 and TRBJ2-7, is DVKVTQSSRYLVKRTGEKVFLECVQDMDHENMFWYRQDPGLGLRLIYFSYDVKMKEKGDIPEGYSVSREKKERFSLILESASTNQTSMYLCASRPQSLSSYEQYFGPGTRLTVT.

The genes are TRBV20-1 and TRBJ2-7; D is unresolved. The CDR3 is 12 amino acids. Germline CDR1 is DFQATT and CDR2 is SNEGSKA (reference sequence). Trimming took off 5 bases at V and 2 bases at J, with 10 bases between the two ends. Written as DNA, the CDR3 is TGCAGTGCTTCCCCGAAACCCTACGAGCAGTACTTC. It translates to CSASPKPYEQYF.

The J gene is TRBJ2-1, the V gene TRBV2; D uncertain. Looked up from germline, CDR1 is SNHLY and CDR2 is FYNNEI. V was shortened by 1 base and J by 9 bases, with 10 bases between the two germline ends. CDR3 size: 13 residues. CDR3 region: CASSEEREGEQFF. The CDR3 region has the DNA TGTGCCAGCAGTGAAGAAAGGGAAGGTGAGCAGTTCTTC.

The CDR3 loop reads CSAHKGETQYF. The CDR3 coding sequence is TGCAGTGCGCATAAAGGAGAGACCCAGTACTTC. This chain joins TRBV20-1 and TRBJ2-5; no clear D gene. Deletions cut 6 bases from V and 4 bases from J, with 9 bases between. In germline, CDR1 is DFQATT, CDR2 SNEGSKA (reference sequence). The CDR3 covers 11 residues.

The table lists this clonotype with a few counts. The CDR3 here is CASSPPSGGLNEQFF. CDR3 nucleotide sequence: TGTGCCAGCAGCCCACCCAGCGGGGGCCTCAATGAGCAGTTCTTC. The rearrangement uses TRBV7-2 and TRBJ2-1; TRBD2 agrees at 8 bases. Trimming took 5 bases from V and 6 from J; bases not matched to a gene: 9. CDR3 length equals 15 residues. Germline V lookup: CDR1 SGHTA, CDR2 FQGNSA.